These T cell receptor beta chains were read from a single sample in a study of T-cell reconstitution after alpha-beta-depleted transplantation in children. TCRdb analysed the PCR reads with MiXCR anew, one entry per CDR3 protein. The repertoire holds a few hundred thousand distinct CDR3 sequences, with more than 20% as singletons. This specimen was PBMCs, taken before TCRalphabeta/CD19-depleted stem cell transplant. All receptors derive from a boy in the first two years of life with Wiskott-Aldrich syndrome, due to receive a stem cell transplant. CDR3s include the opening cysteine and the closing phenylalanine or tryptophan. D genes are given only for firm matches. Where a row states a size, it is once, few, many or the class of an expanded clone; other rows omit it.

clone_size cdr3_length j_call d_call v_call cdr3_aa cdr3_nt
few 13 TRBJ2-2 . TRBV3-1 CASSQDQAGELFF TGTGCCAGCAGCCAAGATCAAGCCGGGGAGCTGTTTTTT
. 15 TRBJ2-7 . TRBV5-5 CASSLIARSSYEQYF TGTGCCAGCAGCTTGATCGCGCGCAGCTCCTACGAGCAGTACTTC
. 15 TRBJ2-2 . TRBV12-3/TRBV12-4 CASSLVVGRPGELFF TGTGCCAGCAGTTTAGTTGTAGGGCGGCCCGGGGAGCTGTTTTTT
. 15 TRBJ2-1 TRBD2 TRBV2 CASSIGLAGEVGQFF TGTGCCAGCAGTATAGGACTAGCGGGAGAGGTGGGGCAGTTCTTC
. 15 TRBJ2-1 . TRBV14 CASSLTESSYNEQFF TGTGCCAGCAGCCTGACGGAGAGCTCCTACAATGAGCAGTTCTTC
. 12 TRBJ2-1 TRBD1 TRBV15 CATSRRQGKQFF TGTGCCACCAGCAGAAGACAGGGAAAGCAGTTCTTC
. 15 TRBJ2-1 . TRBV2 CASSEQGESYNEQFF TGTGCCAGCAGTGAACAGGGCGAGTCCTACAATGAGCAGTTCTTC
. 17 TRBJ2-5 . TRBV6-5 CASSYTGNPGNMGTQYF TGTGCCAGCAGTTATACGGGGAACCCCGGAAATATGGGGACCCAGTACTTC
. 15 TRBJ2-7 TRBD2 TRBV5-1 CASSQGLGPLYEQYF TGCGCCAGCAGCCAGGGACTAGGACCCCTTTACGAGCAGTACTTC
. 15 TRBJ1-1 . TRBV6-5 CASSYVGGQNTEAFF TGTGCCAGCAGTTACGTCGGGGGGCAGAACACTGAAGCTTTCTTT
. 16 TRBJ2-5 . TRBV27 CASSSYQLGYRETQYF TGTGCCAGCAGTTCGTACCAGCTGGGATATCGGGAGACCCAGTACTTC
. 17 TRBJ1-5 . TRBV5-5 CASSLAWRAGEDQPQHF TGTGCCAGCAGCTTGGCTTGGCGCGCAGGGGAAGATCAGCCCCAGCATTTT
few 13 TRBJ1-5 . TRBV12-3/TRBV12-4 CASSPATGQPQHF TGTGCCAGCAGCCCAGCCACGGGTCAGCCCCAGCATTTT
few 14 TRBJ1-1 . TRBV20-1 CSAFFADGAPEAFF TGCAGTGCCTTTTTCGCGGACGGAGCCCCTGAAGCTTTCTTT
few 13 TRBJ1-6 . TRBV5-1 CASSLERGSPLHF TGCGCCAGCAGCTTGGAACGGGGATCACCCCTCCACTTT
few 15 TRBJ2-5 TRBD2 TRBV12-3/TRBV12-4 CASRRTSGIQETQYF TGTGCCAGCAGAAGGACTAGCGGGATCCAAGAGACCCAGTACTTC
. 15 TRBJ2-7 . TRBV5-6 CASSLGLVGSYEQYF TGTGCCAGCAGCTTGGGGCTAGTAGGTTCCTACGAGCAGTACTTC
few 15 TRBJ1-1 TRBD1 TRBV5-1 CASSLDRGLYTEAFF TGCGCCAGCAGCTTGGACAGGGGGTTGTACACTGAAGCTTTCTTT
few 13 TRBJ1-5 . TRBV12-3/TRBV12-4 CASSLKGDQPQHF TGTGCCAGCAGCCTGAAAGGGGATCAGCCCCAGCATTTT
. 14 TRBJ2-3 . TRBV3-1 CASSQGGKLYTQYF TGTGCCAGCAGCCAAGGCGGGAAGCTCTATACGCAGTATTTT
. 14 TRBJ2-1 . TRBV3-1 CASSPGLPVNEQFF TGTGCCAGCAGTCCTGGACTGCCGGTTAATGAGCAGTTCTTC
. 10 TRBJ2-7 . TRBV20-1 CSARAGEQYF TGCAGTGCTAGAGCAGGCGAGCAGTACTTC
few 18 TRBJ1-2 . TRBV5-6 CASSLSVVLGRPNYGYTF TGTGCCAGCAGCTTGTCGGTCGTGTTGGGCCGTCCTAACTATGGCTACACCTTC
few 15 TRBJ2-2 . TRBV5-6 CASSSARTSTGELFF TGTGCCAGCAGCTCGGCCAGAACAAGCACCGGGGAGCTGTTTTTT
. 14 TRBJ2-1 . TRBV6-1 CASSMGGFYNEQFF TGTGCCAGCAGTATGGGGGGCTTCTACAATGAGCAGTTCTTC
few 13 TRBJ2-5 . TRBV5-1 CASSLEQQETQYF TGCGCCAGCAGCTTGGAACAACAAGAGACCCAGTACTTC
. 15 TRBJ2-5 . TRBV27 CASSPFAGRQETQYF TGTGCCAGCAGTCCCTTTGCGGGACGCCAAGAGACCCAGTACTTC
. 15 TRBJ2-1 TRBD2 TRBV24-1 CATRDSGSSYNEQFF TGTGCCACCAGGGATAGCGGGAGCTCCTACAATGAGCAGTTCTTC
. 16 TRBJ2-7 TRBD2 TRBV4-1 CASSQDLAGRAFEQYF TGCGCCAGCAGCCAAGATCTGGCAGGGAGGGCCTTCGAGCAGTACTTC
. 14 TRBJ1-1 . TRBV15 CATSNPLGNTEAFF TGTGCCACCAGCAACCCGCTGGGAAACACTGAAGCTTTCTTT
. 13 TRBJ2-1 . TRBV4-2 CASSQDGWGEQFF TGTGCCAGCAGCCAAGACGGTTGGGGTGAGCAGTTCTTC
. 15 TRBJ2-1 TRBD2 TRBV20-1 CCARALAGAYNEQFF TGCTGTGCTAGGGCACTAGCGGGAGCCTACAATGAGCAGTTCTTC
few 12 TRBJ2-4 . TRBV12-3/TRBV12-4 CASSKTRNIQYF TGTGCCAGCAGTAAGACCCGAAACATTCAGTACTTC
. 16 TRBJ1-3 . TRBV5-1 CASSIGGQSSGNTIYF TGCGCCAGCAGTATCGGAGGGCAATCCTCTGGAAACACCATATATTTT
few 11 TRBJ1-2 . TRBV29-1 CSAALNYGYTF TGCAGCGCAGCGCTTAACTATGGCTACACCTTC
once 15 TRBJ2-1 TRBD2 TRBV5-6 CASSHGTSGGHEQFF TGTGCCAGCAGCCACGGGACTAGCGGCGGGCATGAGCAGTTCTTC
. 18 TRBJ2-1 . TRBV15 CATSREWVIARIYNEQFF TGTGCCACCAGCAGAGAGTGGGTGATCGCACGGATCTACAATGAGCAGTTCTTC
. 17 TRBJ2-7 TRBD2 TRBV3-1 CASSQRAGAGGRGEQYF TGTGCCAGCAGCCAAAGGGCGGGGGCGGGAGGCCGCGGCGAGCAGTACTTC
. 12 TRBJ2-5 . TRBV29-1 CSVAETQETQYF TGCAGCGTTGCAGAGACCCAAGAGACCCAGTACTTC
once 15 TRBJ2-2 . TRBV6-1 CASGRPKTNTGELFF TGTGCCAGCGGAAGACCCAAAACGAACACCGGGGAGCTGTTTTTT
. 12 TRBJ2-5 . TRBV10-2 CASMYTQETQYF TGCGCCAGCATGTACACACAAGAGACCCAGTACTTC
few 12 TRBJ2-1 . TRBV27 CASSLLRGTQFF TGTGCCAGCAGCCTCCTTCGGGGAACTCAGTTCTTC
. 15 TRBJ2-7 TRBD2 TRBV7-9 CASSFQREGSYEQYF TGTGCCAGCAGCTTTCAGCGGGAGGGATCCTACGAGCAGTACTTC
few 17 TRBJ2-1 TRBD2 TRBV20-1 CSARRLESSGRANEQFF TGCAGTGCTAGGCGTCTCGAATCTAGCGGGAGGGCCAATGAGCAGTTCTTC
. 14 TRBJ2-3 . TRBV7-2 CASSLESRADTQYF TGTGCCAGCAGCTTAGAGTCCAGGGCAGATACGCAGTATTTT
. 13 TRBJ2-3 TRBD2 TRBV10-3 CAISESGGDTQYF TGTGCCATCAGTGAGTCGGGAGGGGATACGCAGTATTTT
few 14 TRBJ2-5 TRBD2 TRBV24-1 CATSEAGVGETQYF TGTGCCACCAGTGAGGCGGGAGTGGGGGAGACCCAGTACTTC
. 14 TRBJ2-5 TRBD2 TRBV6-5 CASSYSLGGETQYF TGTGCCAGCAGTTATTCTCTGGGGGGGGAGACCCAGTACTTC
. 16 TRBJ2-1 TRBD2 TRBV12-3/TRBV12-4 CASSSGRLARDNEQFF TGTGCCAGCAGTTCCGGACGACTAGCGAGGGACAATGAGCAGTTCTTC
. 13 TRBJ2-5 . TRBV27 CASSAAGGETQYF TGTGCCAGCTCCGCGGCGGGCGGGGAGACCCAGTACTTC
. 12 TRBJ2-7 TRBD2 TRBV6-5 CASRIREGEQYF TGTGCCAGCAGGATACGGGAGGGCGAGCAGTACTTC
few 14 TRBJ2-7 TRBD1 TRBV5-1 CASSWTGGLYEQYF TGCGCCAGCAGCTGGACAGGGGGCCTCTACGAGCAGTACTTC
. 11 TRBJ2-5 . TRBV20-1 CSGTVQETQYF TGCAGTGGGACAGTCCAAGAGACCCAGTACTTC
. 13 TRBJ2-3 . TRBV5-1 CASEASDTDTQYF TGCGCTTCGGAGGCTAGCGATACAGATACGCAGTATTTT
. 14 TRBJ2-1 TRBD1 TRBV7-8 CASSSQTGGNEQFF TGTGCCAGCAGCTCTCAGACAGGGGGGAATGAGCAGTTCTTC
few 15 TRBJ2-3 . TRBV15 CATSRPTWRAGLQYF TGTGCCACCAGCAGACCCACTTGGCGGGCTGGGCTACAGTATTTT
. 12 TRBJ2-1 . TRBV12-3/TRBV12-4 CASSSGIPEQFF TGTGCCAGCAGTTCGGGGATTCCTGAGCAGTTCTTC